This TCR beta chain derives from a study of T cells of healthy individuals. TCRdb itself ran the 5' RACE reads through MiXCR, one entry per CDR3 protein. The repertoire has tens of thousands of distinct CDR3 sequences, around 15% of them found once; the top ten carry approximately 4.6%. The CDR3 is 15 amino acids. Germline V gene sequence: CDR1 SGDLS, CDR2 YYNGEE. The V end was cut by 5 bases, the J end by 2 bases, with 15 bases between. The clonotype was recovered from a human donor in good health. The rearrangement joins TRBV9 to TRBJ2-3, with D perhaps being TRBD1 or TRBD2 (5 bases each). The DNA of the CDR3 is TGTGCCAGCAGACCGGGACCCATGTACACAGATACGCAGTATTTT. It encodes CASRPGPMYTDTQYF.